Reported below is one T cell receptor (beta chain). The data were taken from a study of monozygotic twins with inflammatory bowel disease. UMIs incorporating a 6-nucleotide sample barcode were appended by means of template switching. Each CDR3 protein gets one entry in TCRdb, which reprocessed the 5' RACE reads and gives no DNA. This sample's table has about 300,000 distinct CDR3 sequences. The CDR3 covers 16 residues. Per germline, CDR1 ENHRY and CDR2 SYGVKD. Phlebotomy per donor yielded a single 2.5 ml blood sample. This sequence joins TRBV10-3 and TRBJ2-7; the D call of TRBD1 rests on TCRdb alone, since no DNA is present to check it. This TCR was recovered from a human donor with ulcerative colitis or Crohn's disease, or a healthy co-twin of an affected twin (not recorded which). The sample taken for sequencing was blood. This CDR3 reads CAISDGAGGNSLEQYF.